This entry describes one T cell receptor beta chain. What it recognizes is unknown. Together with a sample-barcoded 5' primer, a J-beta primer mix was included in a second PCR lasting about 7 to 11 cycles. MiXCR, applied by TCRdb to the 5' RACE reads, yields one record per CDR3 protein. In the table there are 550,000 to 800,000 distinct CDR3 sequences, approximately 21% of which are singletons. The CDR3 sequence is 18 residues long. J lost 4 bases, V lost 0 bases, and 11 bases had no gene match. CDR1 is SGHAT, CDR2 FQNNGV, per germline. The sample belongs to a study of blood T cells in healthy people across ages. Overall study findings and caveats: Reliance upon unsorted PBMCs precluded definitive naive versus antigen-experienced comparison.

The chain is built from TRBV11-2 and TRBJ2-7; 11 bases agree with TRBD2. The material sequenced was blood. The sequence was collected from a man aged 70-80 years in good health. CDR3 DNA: TGTGCCAGCAGCTTAGATATCCGACTAGCGGGAACAATATACGAGCAGTACTTC. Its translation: CASSLDIRLAGTIYEQYF.